Each of the 18 T cell receptor beta chains below was sequenced from the same sample in a study of blood T cell repertoires in COVID-19. Produced via immunoSEQ multiplex PCR; TCRdb's table is partial and in-frame only. The sample shows some 200,000 clones, 85% to 90% of them seen only once. The sequencing input was peripheral blood. These receptors were collected from a woman of 80 years or more in a cohort sampled during active or convalescent COVID-19.

The rearrangement joins TRBV18 to TRBJ1-4; D might be TRBD1 (5 bases). Germline CDR1 reads KGHSH; CDR2 reads LQKENI. V lost 3 bases to trimming and J lost 7 bases, with 15 bases between them. The CDR3 contains 15 residues. Here the CDR3 reads CASSPDRNAVEKLFF. The DNA for the CDR3 is TGTGCCAGCTCACCCGACAGAAATGCGGTTGAAAAACTGTTTTTT.

The rearrangement links TRBV6-5 to TRBJ2-5, with TRBD2 matching 10 bases. This CDR3 comprises 13 residues. Germline trimming cut 8 bases from V and 0 bases from J; bases unmatched to any gene: 0. CDR1 is MNHEY, CDR2 SVGAGI, per germline. This CDR3 reads CASGTSDQETQYF. CDR3 sequence (DNA): TGTGCCAGCGGGACTAGCGACCAAGAGACCCAGTACTTC.

In this sample, this clone turned up many times. This chain connects TRBV4-3 to TRBJ1-5; no clear D. Germline V gene lookup returns CDR1 LGHNA and CDR2 YSLEER. The V end was cut by 0 bases, the J end by 4 bases, with 10 bases between. The CDR3 extends over 15 amino acids. DNA of the CDR3: TGCGCCAGCAGCCAAGACGAGAATGATAATCAGCCCCAGCATTTT. Translation gives CASSQDENDNQPQHF.

The chain recombines TRBV6-5 with TRBJ1-3; D is unresolved. Germline loops: CDR1 MNHEY, CDR2 SVGAGI. Trimming pared 2 bases from V and 3 bases from J, leaving 14 bases between. CDR3 length: 16 residues. The CDR3 reads CASSYGTPENGNTIYF. In DNA, the CDR3 is TGTGCCAGCAGTTACGGCACCCCAGAAAATGGAAACACCATATATTTT.

V and J are TRBV6-5 and TRBJ1-2; no clear D. CDR1 is MNHEY and CDR2 is SVGAGI in the germline V gene. V lost 5 bases and J 1 base, leaving 11 bases between the germline ends. This CDR3 comprises 14 residues. The CDR3 DNA follows: TGTGCCAGCAGTCCTGTGGGAGGTAACTATGGCTACACCTTC. It translates to CASSPVGGNYGYTF.

This rearrangement joins TRBV6-5 to TRBJ2-7; a weak D match, TRBD2 (5 bases). The CDR3 covers 13 residues. Deletions cut 5 bases from V and 3 bases from J, with 11 bases between. From germline, CDR1 is MNHEY and CDR2 SVGAGI. The chain's CDR3 is CASSRTGNYEQYV. The CDR3, as DNA: TGTGCCAGCAGTAGGACGGGAAACTACGAGCAGTACGTC.

This chain joins TRBV7-8 and TRBJ1-2; D perhaps matches TRBD1 (6 bases). This CDR3 comprises 15 residues. From germline, CDR1 is SGHVS and CDR2 FQNEAQ. V dropped 2 bases and J dropped 6 bases, with 16 bases sitting between them. In DNA form, the CDR3 reads TGTGCCAGCAGCTTACGGCCCGGGACAATAGATGGCTACACCTTC. It encodes CASSLRPGTIDGYTF.

The J gene is TRBJ1-2, the V gene TRBV10-3; 7 positions agree with TRBD1. The V gene end was trimmed by 10 bases and the J gene end by 6 bases; junction bases not matched to a gene: 11. Germline V gives CDR1 ENHRY, CDR2 SYGVKD. The CDR3 consists of 13 residues. The chain's CDR3 is CATRRTGGDGYTF. In DNA form, the CDR3 reads TGTGCCACCAGAAGGACAGGAGGCGATGGCTACACCTTC.

The rearrangement joins TRBV4-3 to TRBJ1-6, with 9 bases identical to TRBD1. The germline CDR1 and CDR2 sequences are LGHNA and YSLEER. J was trimmed by 10 bases and V by 3 bases; bases with no gene match: 22. CDR3 length: 20 amino acids. This chain's CDR3 is CASSHQPPGQGRISDSPLHF. CDR3 DNA sequence: TGCGCCAGCAGCCACCAGCCTCCGGGACAGGGAAGAATTTCGGACTCACCCCTCCACTTT.

This rearrangement joins TRBV5-4 to TRBJ2-3; 9 nucleotides align to TRBD2. V trimming: 4 bases; J trimming: 3 bases; junction bases outside the gene matches: 3. Germline V gene lookup returns CDR1 SGHNT and CDR2 YYREEE (reference sequence). The CDR3 is 14 residues long. In nucleotides, the CDR3 is TGTGCCAGCAGCGGGCGGGGGGGGACAGATACGCAGTATTTT. Its protein is CASSGRGGTDTQYF.

The rearrangement joins TRBV7-2 to TRBJ1-5; D may be TRBD1 (6 bases). The CDR3 covers 15 residues. CDR1 and CDR2 from the germline V gene are SGHTA and FQGNSA. V was trimmed by 5 bases and J by 1 base, leaving 12 bases between them. CDR3 nucleotides: TGTGCCAGCAGCGCCACAGGGTCGAGCAATCAGCCCCAGCATTTT. Amino acids: CASSATGSSNQPQHF.

The rearrangement joins TRBV24-1 to TRBJ1-1; a possible D gene is TRBD1 (5 bases). This CDR3 has 15 residues. Trimming took 3 bases from V and 1 from J, leaving 11 bases between them. CDR1 is KGHDR and CDR2 is SFDVKD in the germline V gene. The CDR3 coding sequence is TGTGCCACCAGTGATGGGGGACTAGGGAACACTGAAGCTTTCTTT. It is translated as CATSDGGLGNTEAFF.

In DNA form, the CDR3 reads TGTGCAAGTCGCATCCGGGACAGGGACAACCCTCACACTGAAGCTTTCTTT. Protein: CASRIRDRDNPHTEAFF. The rearrangement joins TRBV12-2 to TRBJ1-1; TRBD1, the table's D call, lacks a check against the DNA. TRBV12-2 is a recognized pseudogene. The CDR3 consists of 17 residues.

Written as DNA, the CDR3 is TGTGCCAGCTCACCCGGGGACAGGGGGCTTTCTCCCTATGGCTACACCTTC. Translating gives CASSPGDRGLSPYGYTF. The V gene is TRBV18, the J gene TRBJ1-2, with 12 bases identical to TRBD1. The V gene's germline CDR1 is KGHSH and CDR2 LQKENI. CDR3 length equals 17 residues. Losses at the gene ends were 3 bases for V and 4 bases for J; bases not matched to a gene: 9.

This rearrangement joins TRBV2 to TRBJ2-3; TRBD2 matches 8 bases. The CDR3 is made up of 18 amino acids. Losses at the gene ends were 5 bases for V and 2 bases for J; bases not matched to a gene: 15. Germline CDR1 SNHLY, CDR2 FYNNEI. The CDR3 loop reads CASSRTPGTRDLTDTQYF. The CDR3 nucleotides read TGTGCCAGCAGTCGCACACCCGGGACTAGGGATCTCACAGATACGCAGTATTTT.

The V call is TRBV24-1, the J call TRBJ2-1; TRBD2 matches at 7 bases. The CDR3 is 15 amino acids. The germline CDR1 and CDR2 sequences are KGHDR and SFDVKD. V dropped 6 bases and J dropped 5; count of bases not matched to a gene: 9. The CDR3 DNA sequence: TGTGCCACCAGTACACCCCCGGGAGGAAACAATGAGCAGTTCTTC. It encodes CATSTPPGGNNEQFF.

CDR3 DNA: TGCAGCGTCCCACACGCTAACTATGGCTACACCTTC. It is translated as CSVPHANYGYTF. The genes are TRBV29-1 and TRBJ1-2; D gene unclear. Deletions cut 6 bases from V and 0 bases from J, with 8 bases between. Germline CDR1 is SQVTM and CDR2 is ANQGSEA. This CDR3 is 12 amino acids long. Full variable domain (rest looked up from reference TRBV29-1 and TRBJ1-2): SAVISQKPSRDICQRGTSLTIQCQVDSQVTMMFWYRQQPGQSLTLIATANQGSEATYESGFVIDKFPISRPNLTFSTLTVSNMSPEDSSIYLCSVPHANYGYTFGSGTRLTVV.

This CDR3 is CSVRQTQETQYF. DNA of the CDR3: TGCAGCGTGAGACAGACTCAAGAGACCCAGTACTTC. The chain couples TRBV29-1 to TRBJ2-5, with D possibly being TRBD1 (5 bases). Trimming took off 6 bases at V and 2 bases at J, with 10 bases between the two ends. From germline, CDR1 is SQVTM and CDR2 ANQGSEA. The CDR3 has 12 amino acids.